This T cell receptor beta chain stems from a study of cytomegalovirus exposure and HLA in healthy donors. Primers for the PCR totalled 60 Vbeta and 13 Jbeta. In the study's own analysis: Roughly 12 million shared chains were among approximately 87 million unique TCR beta chains counted in a later analysis. The assay was immunoSEQ multiplex PCR, and TCRdb's table has in-frame clones only and misses some. That table furnishes V, J and clone size, whereas the DNA furnished D and trimming. The sample includes about 150,000 clones, 65% to 85% of them seen just once. This CDR3 spans 11 amino acids. Per germline, CDR1 DFQATT and CDR2 SNEGSKA (reference sequence). Broader study findings: Across donors, sequencing depth was assumed by presence/absence analyses to be roughly uniform. What TCR beta sequences reportedly achieved was accurate prediction of HLA-A and HLA-B alleles in most subjects.

On this clone itself: What it binds is not known.

Sequenced: PBMCs. This clonotype originated in a male donor in good health and CMV-seronegative. J is TRBJ1-2 and V is TRBV20-1; D possibly corresponds to TRBD1 (6 bases). For the CDR3, the DNA is TGCGGAACAGGGATCGGGTATGGCTACACCTTC. Protein product: CGTGIGYGYTF.